The rows below give T cell receptor beta chains drawn from one sample of a study of blood T cell repertoires in COVID-19. Measured with immunoSEQ multiplex PCR; TCRdb has only the in-frame clones, and not every one. The table shows under 300,000 clones, with approximately 83% occurring only once. Sequenced material: PBMCs or T cells enriched from blood (not recorded which). All receptors derive from a man aged 45-60 years who had recovered from COVID-19. Each CDR3 is given with its conserved first and last residue. D genes are given only for firm matches. Clone size is not always given. Where it is, it says once, few, many or a class for expanded clones.

size: .
D: TRBD1
J: TRBJ1-2
V: TRBV9
DNA: TGTGCCAGCACCCCACAGGGGTTGCTCTATGGCTACACCTTC
CDR3: CASTPQGLLYGYTF

size: .
D: .
J: TRBJ2-7
V: TRBV6-5
DNA: TGTGCCAGCAGCAATACAGCATGGCAGTACTTC
CDR3: CASSNTAWQYF

size: .
D: TRBD1
J: TRBJ2-2
V: TRBV24-1
DNA: TGTGCCACCAGTGATATTCAGGGGGCCGGGGAGCTGTTTTTT
CDR3: CATSDIQGAGELFF

size: .
D: TRBD2
J: TRBJ2-7
V: TRBV10-3
DNA: TGTGCCATCAGTCCAGTCCAGACTAGCGGGGGATCCTACGAGCAGTACTTC
CDR3: CAISPVQTSGGSYEQYF

size: .
D: TRBD2
J: TRBJ2-7
V: TRBV20-1
DNA: TGCAGTGCTAGCGAGCGGGATAAGTACTTC
CDR3: CSASERDKYF

size: few
D: TRBD2
J: TRBJ2-2
V: TRBV3-1/TRBV3-2
DNA: TGTGCCAGCAGCCAAGTAGCGGGGGGTCCCCGGGGGGAGCTGTTTTTT
CDR3: CASSQVAGGPRGELFF

size: .
D: TRBD1
J: TRBJ1-2
V: TRBV27
DNA: TGTGCCAGCAGCCAGGGACAGTTCTATGGCTACACCTTC
CDR3: CASSQGQFYGYTF

size: .
D: TRBD1
J: TRBJ1-2
V: TRBV2
DNA: TGTGCCAGCAGAAGGGACAGCTCGACTAACTATGGCTACACCTTC
CDR3: CASRRDSSTNYGYTF

size: .
D: .
J: TRBJ1-1
V: TRBV6-6
DNA: TGTGCCAGCAGTCCTCTCTCCGTCGGGGGGGTGAACACTGAAGCTTTCTTT
CDR3: CASSPLSVGGVNTEAFF

size: .
D: .
J: TRBJ2-5
V: TRBV18
DNA: TGTGCCAGCTCAACCTTGACTGAGACCCAGTACTTC
CDR3: CASSTLTETQYF

size: .
D: .
J: TRBJ1-1
V: TRBV15
DNA: TGTGCCACCAGCAGAGCCAGGGGAGTAACTGAAGCTTTCTTT
CDR3: CATSRARGVTEAFF

size: .
D: .
J: TRBJ2-2
V: TRBV9
DNA: TGTGCCAGCAGCGTAGTGGGGCCCAACACCGGGGAGCTGTTTTTT
CDR3: CASSVVGPNTGELFF

size: .
D: TRBD1
J: TRBJ1-6
V: TRBV19
DNA: TGTGCCAGTAGTGCGCCAGCGACAGGGGATTTTTCACCCCTCCACTTT
CDR3: CASSAPATGDFSPLHF

size: .
D: TRBD1
J: TRBJ2-3
V: TRBV6-6
DNA: TGTGCCAGCAGGCCACAGGGGGCAGATACGCAGTATTTT
CDR3: CASRPQGADTQYF

size: .
D: .
J: TRBJ2-7
V: TRBV9
DNA: TGTGCCAGCAGCGTAGGGCCAGGGGACTCCTACGAGCAGTACTTC
CDR3: CASSVGPGDSYEQYF

size: .
D: TRBD2
J: TRBJ2-5
V: TRBV5-4
DNA: TGTGCCAGCAGCTCAGGGACTAGGGAGACCCAGTACTTC
CDR3: CASSSGTRETQYF

size: few
D: TRBD1
J: TRBJ1-1
V: TRBV7-8
DNA: TGTGCCAGCAGCATAAACAGGGGAGTGAACACTGAAGCTTTCTTT
CDR3: CASSINRGVNTEAFF

size: .
D: .
J: TRBJ1-4
V: TRBV12-3/TRBV12-4
DNA: TGTGCCAGCAGTCTCGGACACCTTGAAAAACTGTTTTTT
CDR3: CASSLGHLEKLFF

size: .
D: .
J: TRBJ1-2
V: TRBV5-6
DNA: TGTGCCAGCAGCTTGGCCTTTAGGGAGGATGGCTACACCTTC
CDR3: CASSLAFREDGYTF

size: .
D: .
J: TRBJ1-1
V: TRBV29-1
DNA: TGCAGCGTTGAGGGCCAGGGGAGGGGTGAAGCTTTCTTT
CDR3: CSVEGQGRGEAFF

size: .
D: .
J: TRBJ1-2
V: TRBV12-3/TRBV12-4
DNA: TGTGCCAGCGCCCTATCGGCCCAGGGGGGCTACACCTTC
CDR3: CASALSAQGGYTF

size: .
D: TRBD2
J: TRBJ2-7
V: TRBV4-2
DNA: TGTGCCAGCAGCCAAGTCTCCTCCCCCGGGAGGGACTACGAGCAGTACTTC
CDR3: CASSQVSSPGRDYEQYF

size: few
D: .
J: TRBJ1-1
V: TRBV3-1/TRBV3-2
DNA: TGTGCCAGCAGCCTTCCCATGGGAGCAGAAGCTTTCTTT
CDR3: CASSLPMGAEAFF

size: .
D: TRBD2
J: TRBJ2-7
V: TRBV9
DNA: TGTGCCAGCAGCCCCGGAGTAGCGGGAAGGGTTGGGTTAGGTGAGCAGTACTTC
CDR3: CASSPGVAGRVGLGEQYF

size: .
D: TRBD2
J: TRBJ2-7
V: TRBV9
DNA: TGTGCCAGCAGCCCAGGGAGCGGGGGGGAGTACGAGCAGTACTTC
CDR3: CASSPGSGGEYEQYF

size: .
D: TRBD2
J: TRBJ2-5
V: TRBV19
DNA: TGTGCCAGTAGTATGGTGGGGACTAGGGGTGCTGAGACCCAGTACTTC
CDR3: CASSMVGTRGAETQYF

size: .
D: TRBD1
J: TRBJ2-7
V: TRBV10-1
DNA: TGCGCCAGCAGTGAGGGACAGGGGATAGGCGAGCAGTACTTC
CDR3: CASSEGQGIGEQYF

size: .
D: TRBD2
J: TRBJ2-7
V: TRBV4-1
DNA: TGCGCCAGCAGCCAAGGACTAGCGGGAACCTACGAGCAGTACTTC
CDR3: CASSQGLAGTYEQYF

size: .
D: .
J: TRBJ1-2
V: TRBV5-1
DNA: TGCGCCAGCAGCCCACAGGGAAGCGGCTACACCTTC
CDR3: CASSPQGSGYTF

size: .
D: .
J: TRBJ2-5
V: TRBV29-1
DNA: TGCAGCGTTGGCGGGACAGCCCAAGAGACCCAGTACTTC
CDR3: CSVGGTAQETQYF

size: .
D: .
J: TRBJ2-7
V: TRBV6-5
DNA: TGTGCCAGCAGTTACTCCGGACAGTCCTACGAGCAGTACTTC
CDR3: CASSYSGQSYEQYF

size: .
D: .
J: TRBJ1-4
V: TRBV10-3
DNA: TGTGCCATCAGTGGGCAGGTTGGTGAAAAACTGTTTTTT
CDR3: CAISGQVGEKLFF

size: .
D: .
J: TRBJ1-4
V: TRBV19
DNA: TGTGCCAGTAGACGGAGGAATGAAAAACTGTTTTTT
CDR3: CASRRRNEKLFF

size: few
D: TRBD2
J: TRBJ2-7
V: TRBV2
DNA: TGTGCCAGCAGCCCCCTGGGGGCGGGAGGGGTAGAGCAGTACTTC
CDR3: CASSPLGAGGVEQYF

size: .
D: TRBD1
J: TRBJ1-4
V: TRBV3-1/TRBV3-2
DNA: TGTGCCAGCAGCTACTCTCAGGGGGCAAATGAAAAACTGTTTTTT
CDR3: CASSYSQGANEKLFF

size: .
D: .
J: TRBJ2-3
V: TRBV5-6
DNA: TGTGCCAGCAGCTTGATTAGGGGCCCCCACACAGATACGCAGTATTTT
CDR3: CASSLIRGPHTDTQYF

size: .
D: .
J: TRBJ1-3
V: TRBV5-1
DNA: TGCGCCAGCAGTAGGGATGGGGCGTCCTCTGGAAACACCATATATTTT
CDR3: CASSRDGASSGNTIYF

size: .
D: .
J: TRBJ2-2
V: TRBV11-2
DNA: TGTGCCAGCAGCCCCTTACGAGTAGCGAACACCGGGGAGCTGTTTTTT
CDR3: CASSPLRVANTGELFF

size: .
D: TRBD1
J: TRBJ1-1
V: TRBV7-3
DNA: TGTGCCAGCAGTTCGACAGGGGGTGAAGCTTTCTTT
CDR3: CASSSTGGEAFF

size: .
D: TRBD2
J: TRBJ2-7
V: TRBV5-1
DNA: TGCGCCAGCAGCCGGGGGGACGTCTACTCCTACGAGCAGTACTTC
CDR3: CASSRGDVYSYEQYF

size: .
D: .
J: TRBJ1-1
V: TRBV13
DNA: TGTGCCAGCAGCTTAGGCGGCCAGGGTCTCACTGAAGCTTTCTTT
CDR3: CASSLGGQGLTEAFF

size: .
D: .
J: TRBJ2-1
V: TRBV11-3
DNA: TGTGCCAGCAGCACTCGGACTGGTCAAGGGCAGTTCTTC
CDR3: CASSTRTGQGQFF

size: few
D: TRBD1
J: TRBJ1-3
V: TRBV4-1
DNA: TGCGCCAGCAGAGCGACAGGGGCCTACTCTGGAAACACCATATATTTT
CDR3: CASRATGAYSGNTIYF

size: .
D: TRBD1
J: TRBJ1-4
V: TRBV7-9
DNA: TGTGCCAGCAGCTTAGACCGCGGGACAGCCTTTGAAAAACTGTTTTTT
CDR3: CASSLDRGTAFEKLFF

size: .
D: TRBD2
J: TRBJ2-1
V: TRBV4-3
DNA: TGCGCCAGCAGCCATCCCGTGTGGTCTAGCGGGAGGCCCATCTACAATGAGCAGTTCTTC
CDR3: CASSHPVWSSGRPIYNEQFF

size: .
D: .
J: TRBJ2-1
V: TRBV5-1
DNA: TGCGCCAGCAGCTTGGGTTCGAGCTCCTACAATGAGCAGTTCTTC
CDR3: CASSLGSSSYNEQFF

size: .
D: .
J: TRBJ1-2
V: TRBV6-1
DNA: TGTGCCAGCAGTGAGGCCGACAGGCTCATTGACTATGGCTACACCTTC
CDR3: CASSEADRLIDYGYTF

size: .
D: TRBD1
J: TRBJ1-6
V: TRBV6-5
DNA: TGTGCCAGCACTCAACAGGGGAAGAATTCACCCCTCCACTTT
CDR3: CASTQQGKNSPLHF

size: .
D: .
J: TRBJ2-7
V: TRBV9
DNA: TGTGCCAGCAGCGTAGAGCGTCCGAGGGATCAGACCTACGAGCAGTACTTC
CDR3: CASSVERPRDQTYEQYF

size: .
D: TRBD1
J: TRBJ2-7
V: TRBV24-1
DNA: TGTGCCACCAGTGATCCCGATGCCCGGACAGGGATCTACGAGCAGTACTTC
CDR3: CATSDPDARTGIYEQYF

size: .
D: .
J: TRBJ1-6
V: TRBV9
DNA: TGTGCCAGCAGCGTAGTACAGGATAATTCACCCCTCCACTTT
CDR3: CASSVVQDNSPLHF

size: .
D: TRBD1
J: TRBJ2-1
V: TRBV5-1
DNA: TGCGCCAGCAGCAAGACAGGGGAGTCCTACAATGAGCAGTTCTTC
CDR3: CASSKTGESYNEQFF

size: once
D: .
J: TRBJ2-3
V: TRBV21-1
DNA: TGTGCCAGCAGCAAAGTCGCTAGCGGGGAAAGCACAGATACGCAGTATTTT
CDR3: CASSKVASGESTDTQYF

size: .
D: TRBD1
J: TRBJ2-7
V: TRBV5-5
DNA: TGTGCCAGCACCCCTGGGACAGGCTCCTACGAGCAGTACTTC
CDR3: CASTPGTGSYEQYF

size: .
D: TRBD1
J: TRBJ1-5
V: TRBV5-8
DNA: TGTGCCAGCAGCTTGGTACATCGCAGGGGGCATTTAAGAAGCAATCAGCCCCAGCATTTT
CDR3: CASSLVHRRGHLRSNQPQHF